Included here is one TCR beta chain sequence, with context. Time point: pre-treatment sample, taken before nivolumab and TIL therapy. Sequencing used immunoSEQ v3. Clones were read by immunoSEQ multiplex PCR, and TCRdb kept only the in-frame ones, dropping some. The top ten clones hold 2% to 3% of a sample with 55,000 to 70,000 clones, around nine tenths of them seen once. The data belong to a study of TIL therapy for anti-PD-1-resistant metastatic lung cancer. Specimen: blood, collected at baseline. The sequence was collected from a person aged 25 to 80 with non-small cell lung cancer.

CDR3 coding DNA: TGCGCCAGCGCCACTAGCGGGGAGCTGTTTTTT. This sequence encodes CASATSGELFF. The chain has TRBV10-2 and TRBJ2-2; a possible D gene is TRBD2 (5 bases). V gave up 8 bases and J gave up 7 bases, with 8 bases separating them. The length of the CDR3 is 11 residues. Germline CDR1 reads WSHSY; CDR2 reads SAAADI.